The 22 T cell receptor beta chains below all came from one sample that was sequenced in a study of T cells in Graves' hyperthyroidism and ophthalmopathy. RNA transcripts gave rise to amplified TCR beta CDR3 regions. The HTBI primer set served for first-round RT-PCR of the TCR CDR3. TCRdb independently ran MiXCR on the multiplex PCR reads; one entry per CDR3 protein. The sample lists about 690,000 distinct CDR3 sequences; approximately 15% were seen once. Material: blood. These receptors came from a man in his fifties with Graves' hyperthyroidism.

This clonotype was recorded a few times. CDR3 sequence reads: CATSDFLGYTF. In nucleotides, the CDR3 is TGTGCCACCAGTGATTTTTTGGGCTACACCTTC. The chain employs TRBV24-1 and TRBJ1-2; D gene ambiguous. The germline gives CDR1 KGHDR, CDR2 SFDVKD. V lost 1 base and J lost 8, with 4 bases in between. The length of the CDR3 is 11 residues.

This clonotype was picked up many times. The chain joins TRBV6-1 to TRBJ2-7; D tentatively reads TRBD1 or TRBD2 (5 bases each). The CDR3 consists of 15 residues. Looked up from germline, CDR1 is MNHNS and CDR2 is SASEGT. The germline V and J ends were trimmed by 3 bases and 7 bases, with 19 bases remaining between them. The CDR3 spells CASSDLAGARGEQYF. As DNA, the CDR3 is TGTGCCAGCAGTGACTTAGCCGGGGCCCGAGGAGAGCAGTACTTC.

This clonotype was observed at least ten times. The chain has TRBV12-3 or TRBV12-4 and TRBJ2-5; unclear D gene. Trimming took off 5 bases at V and 4 bases at J, with 14 bases between the two ends. The CDR3 spans 14 residues. The chain's CDR3 is CASSPVEETETQYF. The CDR3 region has the DNA TGTGCCAGCAGTCCGGTAGAGGAAACAGAGACCCAGTACTTC.

The rearrangement uses TRBV28 and TRBJ1-6; D remains unclear. Trimming left V 3 bases short and J 8 bases short, with 11 bases between. This CDR3 is built from 14 residues. Germline CDR1 is MDHEN and CDR2 is SYDVKM. The CDR3 loop is CASSFRGGDSPLHF. The CDR3 DNA is TGTGCCAGCAGTTTTCGGGGTGGGGATTCACCCCTCCACTTT.

The sample holds many counts of this clonotype. V is TRBV18 and J is TRBJ2-1; possibly TRBD2 for D (5 bases). The V gene lost 3 bases and the J gene lost 8 bases, with 14 bases spanning the gap. This CDR3 is 14 amino acids long. Per the germline V gene, CDR1 is KGHSH and CDR2 is LQKENI. The CDR3 is CASSPQLVNDEQFF. CDR3 sequence (DNA): TGTGCCAGCTCACCTCAACTAGTCAACGATGAGCAGTTCTTC.

This clonotype was observed many times. This chain uses TRBV11-2 with TRBJ2-1; D tentatively fits TRBD1 or TRBD2 (5 bases each). This CDR3 comprises 15 residues. Germline V CDR1 and CDR2: SGHAT, FQNNGV. The germline V and J ends were trimmed by 5 bases and 5 bases, with 16 bases remaining between them. The CDR3 is CASSGRGQGNNEQFF. The CDR3 DNA reads as TGTGCCAGCAGCGGGCGAGGGCAGGGAAACAATGAGCAGTTCTTC.

This clonotype was detected only a few times. The J gene is TRBJ2-7, the V gene TRBV19; 11 positions agree with TRBD2. V dropped 5 bases and J dropped 1; count of bases not matched to a gene: 16. Germline CDR1 and CDR2: LNHDA and SQIVND (reference sequence). The CDR3 is made up of 19 amino acids. CDR3 nucleotide sequence: TGTGCCAGTAGTCCCCGGGTAGCGGGAGGGCCGAGCAGGTCCTACGAGCAGTACTTC. It yields the protein CASSPRVAGGPSRSYEQYF. Full variable domain (outside the CDR3, taken from reference TRBV19 and TRBJ2-7): DGGITQSPKYLFRKEGQNVTLSCEQNLNHDAMYWYRQDPGQGLRLIYYSQIVNDFQKGDIAEGYSVSREKKESFPLTVTSAQKNPTAFYLCASSPRVAGGPSRSYEQYFGPGTRLTVT.

In its sample, this clonotype was seen many times. V usage is TRBV18 and J usage is TRBJ1-4; TRBD1 might be the D (6 bases). The CDR3 covers 15 residues. Per germline, CDR1 KGHSH and CDR2 LQKENI. Trimming left V 3 bases short and J 8 bases short, with 16 bases between. CDR3 sequence (DNA): TGTGCCAGCTCACCCCACGGGGGGGCTCAGGAAAAACTGTTTTTT. This sequence encodes CASSPHGGAQEKLFF.

This clonotype was counted only a few times. This chain links TRBV19 with TRBJ1-4; TRBD1 agrees at 8 bases. The V and J ends lost 5 bases and 7 bases, in that order; junction bases with no gene match: 18. CDR3 length: 18 residues. Per the germline V gene, CDR1 is LNHDA and CDR2 is SQIVND (reference sequence). The CDR3 protein is CASSPPDRDRIRSEKLFF. The DNA for the CDR3 is TGTGCCAGTAGTCCTCCGGACAGGGACCGAATCAGGAGTGAAAAACTGTTTTTT.

This clonotype has a count of ten or more. This CDR3 reads CASSLPADGRPSGANVLTF. DNA of the CDR3: TGTGCCAGCAGTTTACCCGCCGATGGACGGCCCTCTGGGGCCAACGTCCTGACTTTC. The chain employs TRBV28 and TRBJ2-6; D remains unclear. The germline gives CDR1 MDHEN, CDR2 SYDVKM. The length of the CDR3 is 19 residues. Trimming shortened V by 2 bases and J by 0 bases, and 17 bases separated the two germline ends.

Details on this clonotype: One junction end does not reproduce the germline sequence, and a read error may be involved. The chain employs TRBV11-2 and TRBJ1-6, with 8 bases identical to TRBD1. Germline-derived CDR1 and CDR2 are SGHAT and FQNNGV. The length of the CDR3 is 15 residues. CDR3 in amino acids: CASRYGDRTNSPLHF. As DNA, the CDR3 is TGCGCCAGCCGCTATGGGGACAGGACAAATTCACCCCTCCACTTT. Supplemented by reference TRBV11-2 and TRBJ1-6, the full variable domain reads EAGVAQSPRYKIIEKRQSVAFWCNPISGHATLYWYQQILGQGPKLLIQFQNNGVVDDSQLPKDRFSAERLKGVDSTLKIQPAKLEDSAVYLCASRYGDRTNSPLHFGNGTRLTVT.

Ten or more counts support this clonotype. This sequence joins TRBV28 and TRBJ2-1, with 8 bases lining up with TRBD2. The CDR3 has 15 residues. The V gene end was trimmed by 3 bases and the J gene end by 2 bases; junction bases not matched to a gene: 3. Germline V CDR1 and CDR2: MDHEN, SYDVKM. This CDR3 reads CASSFTSGPYNEQFF. The CDR3 nucleotides are TGTGCCAGCAGTTTCACTAGCGGACCCTACAATGAGCAGTTCTTC.

This clonotype was observed at least ten times. This chain links TRBV6-6 with TRBJ1-1; TRBD1 might be the D (6 bases). V dropped 0 bases and J dropped 7 bases, with 15 bases sitting between them. The CDR3 is 15 amino acids. Germline lookup yields CDR1 MNHNY and CDR2 SVGAGI (reference sequence). In nucleotides, the CDR3 is TGTGCCAGCAGTTACTCGACACAGGGTCTTAGTGAAGCTTTCTTT. Translating it yields CASSYSTQGLSEAFF.

This clonotype was found many times. The chain recombines TRBV10-3 with TRBJ2-5; the match to TRBD2 covers 8 bases. Germline CDR1 and CDR2: ENHRY and SYGVKD. The CDR3 has 17 amino acids. V dropped 0 bases and J dropped 0; count of bases not matched to a gene: 6. The CDR3 bases are TGTGCCATCAGTGAGTCATCGGCTAGCGGGTACCAAGAGACCCAGTACTTC. This encodes CAISESSASGYQETQYF.

This clonotype occurred a few times. The CDR3 spells CASSSGTSGPGELFF. The CDR3 bases are TGTGCCAGCAGCTCCGGGACTAGCGGGCCCGGGGAGCTGTTTTTT. The chain has TRBV7-9 and TRBJ2-2, with 12 bases lining up with TRBD2. The CDR3 contains 15 residues. Trimming removed 4 bases from V and 6 bases from J; junction bases left unmatched: 3. CDR1 is SEHNR and CDR2 is FQNEAQ in the germline V gene (reference sequence).

Turning to this clonotype: Its ends do not fully match the called genes, so a read error is possible. The V gene is TRBV5-1, the J gene TRBJ2-5, with TRBD2 identical over 9 bases. CDR3 length: 13 residues. Germline V gives CDR1 SGHRS, CDR2 YFSETQ. The CDR3 reads CASSRREGETRYF. Written as DNA, the CDR3 is TGCGCCAGCAGTCGGCGGGAGGGAGAGACCCGGTACTTC.

This clonotype was found many times. The chain carries TRBV28 and TRBJ2-4, with 8 nucleotides matching TRBD2. Germline CDR1 MDHEN, CDR2 SYDVKM. Trimming at V came to 5 bases and at J to 0 bases, leaving 15 bases not matched to a gene. CDR3 length: 19 residues. The CDR3 nucleotides are TGTGCCAGCAGTGGCCGAGGTAGCGGGAAGGGTTCAGCCAAAAACATTCAGTACTTC. Its translation: CASSGRGSGKGSAKNIQYF.

This clonotype was picked up a small number of times. This chain connects TRBV20-1 to TRBJ2-5; TRBD1 matches 7 bases. The V gene's germline CDR1 is DFQATT and CDR2 SNEGSKA (reference sequence). The CDR3 is 13 amino acids. V lost 5 bases, J lost 1 base, and 4 bases stayed unmatched. This chain's CDR3 is CSAERDSQETQYF. The CDR3 DNA is TGCAGTGCTGAGAGGGACAGCCAAGAGACCCAGTACTTC.

This clonotype was detected ten times or more. The chain combines TRBV24-1 with TRBJ2-1, with 7 bases matching TRBD2. CDR1 is KGHDR, CDR2 SFDVKD, per germline. CDR3 size: 13 residues. The junction had 14 bases not matched to a gene; V was cut back by 9 bases and J by 13 bases. DNA of the CDR3: TGTGCCACCCAGGGATTTGGCGGGAGTCTTCAGTTCTTC. Its translation is CATQGFGGSLQFF.

J is TRBJ2-1 and V is TRBV18; 11 bases are a match to TRBD2. The CDR3 is 15 residues long. V gave up 2 bases and J gave up 6 bases; unmatched junction bases: 3. The germline gives CDR1 KGHSH, CDR2 LQKENI. CDR3 DNA sequence: TGTGCCAGCTCACCATCCACTAGCGGGAGCAATGAGCAGTTCTTC. This encodes CASSPSTSGSNEQFF.

This clonotype was counted at least ten times. The J gene is TRBJ1-1, the V gene TRBV28; D unresolved. V was pared by 7 bases and J by 5 bases, with 20 bases between. Germline V gene sequence: CDR1 MDHEN, CDR2 SYDVKM. CDR3 length: 15 residues. The CDR3 protein is CASTIAGPAVTEAFF. In DNA, the CDR3 is TGTGCCAGCACTATTGCCGGCCCCGCCGTTACTGAAGCTTTCTTT.

This clonotype has ten or more counts. This chain connects TRBV27 to TRBJ1-2; D might be TRBD1 (5 bases). The germline V gene encodes CDR1 MNHEY and CDR2 SMNVEV (reference sequence). The CDR3 extends over 15 amino acids. Trimming removed 3 bases at V and 6 bases at J, with 17 bases between. The CDR3 bases are TGTGCCAGCAGTTTCAGTTTCGGGGGAGCTAATGGCTACACCTTC. The encoded protein is CASSFSFGGANGYTF.